This is a list of T cell receptor beta chains from one sample in a study of T cell changes during pregnancy in multiple sclerosis. The table came from immunoSEQ multiplex PCR; TCRdb's copy has only in-frame clones and leaves some out. The sample lists 45,000 to 60,000 clones; roughly 92% were seen once. The material sequenced was CD4+ T cells from peripheral blood mononuclear cells, taken before pregnancy. The receptors shown here come from a female donor with multiple sclerosis, enrolled in a pregnancy study. Each CDR3 is given with its conserved first and last residue. A D gene is named only where the DNA matches it firmly. Clone size is given for some rows only: seen once, a few or many times, or a class if the clone is expanded.

>.|TRBV7-2|.|TRBJ2-1|13
TGTGCCAGCGGGGGACGGGGGTTCAATGAGCAGTTCTTC
CASGGRGFNEQFF
>once|TRBV7-6|.|TRBJ2-2|16
TGTGCCAGCAGCTTCGCCCGGGATAGAGAGACCGGGGAGCTGTTTTTT
CASSFARDRETGELFF
>once|TRBV2|TRBD2|TRBJ2-7|15
TGTGCCAGCAGTGATCTAGCGGGAGGCCCCTACGAGCAGTACTTC
CASSDLAGGPYEQYF
>.|TRBV2|TRBD2|TRBJ2-2|17
TGTGCCAGCAGTATACTAATAAGCGGGAGCGACACCGGGGAGCTGTTTTTT
CASSILISGSDTGELFF
>.|TRBV28|TRBD2|TRBJ2-7|16
TGTGCCAGCAAGTCTCCCGGGGGGGGGTTTACATACGAGCAGTACTTC
CASKSPGGGFTYEQYF
>.|TRBV2|.|TRBJ2-7|13
TGTGCCAGCAGAACAGGGGTAGCGGACGAGCAGTACTTC
CASRTGVADEQYF
>.|TRBV27|TRBD1|TRBJ1-4|15
TGTGCCAGCAGTTCTAAACAGGGGCAGCCCGAAAAACTGTTTTTT
CASSSKQGQPEKLFF
>.|TRBV11-2|TRBD2|TRBJ2-3|17
TGTGCCAGCAGGAGTTGGGGCCGGGGAGGGAGCACAGATACGCAGTATTTT
CASRSWGRGGSTDTQYF
>.|TRBV30|.|TRBJ1-3|16
TGTGCCTGGAGTGTACCTGCCGGGTTCTCTGGAAACACCATATATTTT
CAWSVPAGFSGNTIYF
>.|TRBV19|.|TRBJ2-1|15
TGTGCCAGTAGTATTAATGCCGGGGGGCGAGGGGAGCAGTTCTTC
CASSINAGGRGEQFF
>.|TRBV5-1|.|TRBJ2-2|16
TGCGCCAGCAGCTTAGAGACAGGCCCGAACACCGGGGAGCTGTTTTTT
CASSLETGPNTGELFF
>.|TRBV5-6|.|TRBJ2-5|16
TGTGCCAGCAGCAGAACAGTGGTCCTTACCCAAGAGACCCAGTACTTC
CASSRTVVLTQETQYF
>.|TRBV9|.|TRBJ1-2|14
TGTGCCAGCAGCGTAGGGAGGGCTAACTATGGCTACACCTTC
CASSVGRANYGYTF
>few|TRBV21-1|.|TRBJ1-3|11
TGTGCCACCTATCATGGAAACACCATATATTTT
CATYHGNTIYF
>.|TRBV19|TRBD1|TRBJ1-5|15
TGTGCCAGTACCTCGGGACAGAGTTCCAATCAGCCCCAGCATTTT
CASTSGQSSNQPQHF
>.|TRBV10-3|.|TRBJ2-5|13
TGTGCCATCAAAAGCGACGGTCAAGAGACCCAGTACTTC
CAIKSDGQETQYF
>.|TRBV10-3|TRBD1|TRBJ1-1|13
TGTGCCATCAGTGAAACAGGGGACACTGAAGCTTTCTTT
CAISETGDTEAFF
>.|TRBV18|TRBD2|TRBJ2-2|21
TGTGCCAGCTCACCTCCGGGACTAGCGGGAGGTAAAGTAGAGTACACCGGGGAGCTGTTTTTT
CASSPPGLAGGKVEYTGELFF
>.|TRBV9|.|TRBJ2-7|13
TGTGCCAGCAGCGTAGTTTTAGACTACGAGCAGTACTTC
CASSVVLDYEQYF
>.|TRBV19|TRBD2|TRBJ2-2|17
TGTGCCAGTAGTATAACTTTCGCGGGAGGCTACACCGGGGAGCTGTTTTTT
CASSITFAGGYTGELFF
>.|TRBV5-6|.|TRBJ2-3|13
TGTGCCAGCAGCCCTCGGTTTGCAGATACGCAGTATTTT
CASSPRFADTQYF
>.|TRBV19|.|TRBJ2-4|13
TGTGCCACTCAGGGGTTAGCCAAAAACATTCAGTACTTC
CATQGLAKNIQYF
>.|TRBV29-1|TRBD1|TRBJ1-2|13
TGCAGCGTTGAAAGACAGGGGATCTATGGCTACACCTTC
CSVERQGIYGYTF
>.|TRBV4-2|.|TRBJ1-2|12
TGTGCCAGCAGCCAGGCTCTCTATGGCTACACCTTC
CASSQALYGYTF
>.|TRBV19|TRBD2|TRBJ2-1|15
TGTGCCAGTAGTCCCGGACTAGCGGGAGGGCCGAGGCAGTTCTTC
CASSPGLAGGPRQFF
>.|TRBV5-1|.|TRBJ1-3|15
TGCGCCAGCAGCTTACAGGTAGCCTCTGGAAACACCATATATTTT
CASSLQVASGNTIYF
>.|TRBV9|TRBD1|TRBJ1-2|14
TGTGCCAGCAGCGTAGGACAGGGGAACTATGGCTACACCTTC
CASSVGQGNYGYTF
>.|TRBV4-2|TRBD2|TRBJ2-4|16
TGTGCCAGCAGCCAAGATAATCAAGCGGGAGCTTCCATTCAGTACTTC
CASSQDNQAGASIQYF
>few|TRBV7-3|TRBD1|TRBJ1-1|13
TGTGCCAGCAGCCCCGGACAGGGCCGGGCCGCTTTCTTT
CASSPGQGRAAFF
>.|TRBV2|.|TRBJ1-2|13
TGTGCCAGCAGCCACAGGCGTGACTATGGCTACACCTTC
CASSHRRDYGYTF
>.|TRBV9|TRBD1|TRBJ1-1|14
TGTGCCAGCAGCGTAGATGTCAGGGGGACTGAAGCTTTCTTT
CASSVDVRGTEAFF
>.|TRBV5-1|TRBD1|TRBJ2-5|14
TGCGCCAGCAGAAAACCAGGGGGCGGAGAGACCCAGTACTTC
CASRKPGGGETQYF
>once|TRBV15|.|TRBJ2-1|14
TGTGCCACCAGCGAGGCGGGACCCTACAATGAGCAGTTCTTC
CATSEAGPYNEQFF
>.|TRBV5-1|.|TRBJ2-4|15
TGCGCCAGCAGCTTGTCTAGCGAGGCCAAAAACATTCAGTACTTC
CASSLSSEAKNIQYF
>.|TRBV28|.|TRBJ1-2|17
TGTGCCAGCAGTTTAGTGGGGGTTGGAGGGCTCCACTATGGCTACACCTTC
CASSLVGVGGLHYGYTF
>.|TRBV27|TRBD1|TRBJ2-5|16
TGTGCCAGCAGTCAATTCCTGACAGGGTTGTACGAGACCCAGTACTTC
CASSQFLTGLYETQYF
>.|TRBV28|.|TRBJ2-1|17
TGTGCCAGCAGTTTTGGGTCGCCGACAATCCAGGGTTCGGAGCAGTTCTTC
CASSFGSPTIQGSEQFF